This note documents a single TCR beta chain sequence. The antigen remains unidentified. Assay used: immunoSEQ multiplex PCR; TCRdb lists only in-frame clones, some missing. The table shows 2 million to 2.5 million clones, with over 90% occurring only once. This entry comes from a study of shared clonotypes between healthy human individuals. Study-wide results and caveats: Despite large depth, rarefaction showed incomplete sorted-subset sequencing.

The CDR3 spans 13 residues. Germline V lookup: CDR1 SGDLS, CDR2 YYNGEE. With 7 bases removed from V and 0 bases from J, the gap between germline ends came to 11 bases. Sequencing was carried out using naive CD4+ T cells from PBMCs. The subset is: CD45RA+ positively selected. The receptor was derived from a man aged 18 to 29 in good health. Some clones in this sample may be carry-over from other donors' samples. The rearrangement links TRBV9 to TRBJ2-7; possibly TRBD1 for D (6 bases). Here the CDR3 reads CASGGTSSYEQYF. The CDR3 DNA sequence: TGTGCCAGCGGGGGCACTAGCTCCTACGAGCAGTACTTC.